These 18 T cell receptor beta chains originate from one sample sequenced in a study of tissue T cells after allogeneic stem cell transplantation. Sequencing was performed with immunoSEQ multiplex PCR; in TCRdb, only in-frame clones are kept and a portion is missing. The sample has 48,000 or so clones; 65% to 80% are singletons. Material: sorted cells pooled from one or two spleens. The receptor source for this set is a pool of C57BL/6 mice in good health.

This clone has just a few counts. The gene names here belong to mouse. The read halts 1 residue ahead of the CDR3 end, with the missing end drawn from the germline J gene. This chain uses TRBV13-2 with TRBJ2-7; the match to TRBD1 covers 10 bases. CDR1 is NNHNN, CDR2 SYGAGS, per germline (reference sequence). After removal of 7 bases from V and 4 bases from J, the junction contained 5 bases not matched to a gene. The CDR3 length is 13 residues. The CDR3: CASSRDRGYEQYF. The CDR3 bases that were read are TGTGCCAGCTCCCGGGACAGGGGTTATGAACAGTAC.

This clone has a handful of counts. Gene names and germline match the mouse. From the germline J gene comes the end of the CDR3, since the read stops 1 residue before it. The chain links TRBV14 to TRBJ1-4, with TRBD1 identical over 7 bases. From germline, CDR1 is SGHDT and CDR2 FRDEAV. Trimming at V came to 2 bases and at J to 3 bases, leaving 4 bases not matched to a gene. This CDR3 has 15 amino acids. The CDR3 sequence is CASSLGTETNERLFF. The CDR3 bases that were read are TGTGCCAGCAGTTTGGGGACAGAAACCAACGAAAGATTATTT.

Concerning this clone itself: Genes here carry mouse names. With the read ending 1 residue before the CDR3 end, the germline J gene is used to fill in that end. The genes are TRBV13-1 and TRBJ2-3; unclear D gene. Trimming stripped 3 bases from V and 1 base from J, with 9 bases between. In germline, CDR1 is NSHNY, CDR2 SYGAGN. This CDR3 has 14 amino acids. CDR3 region: CASSAGEGAETLYF. Incomplete CDR3 DNA: TGTGCCAGCAGTGCCGGGGAAGGTGCAGAAACGCTGTAT.

Details on this clone: Mouse gene names and germline throughout. The missing CDR3 end, 1 residue past where the read stops, is filled in from the germline J gene. The V and J genes are TRBV13-1 and TRBJ2-1, with 11 positions matching TRBD2. The CDR3 has 14 residues. V was pared by 4 bases and J by 7 bases, with 4 bases of the junction left unmatched. From germline, CDR1 is NSHNY and CDR2 SYGAGN. The CDR3 reads CASSLLGGRAEQFF. The sequenced CDR3 bases are TGTGCCAGCAGTTTACTGGGGGGGCGGGCTGAGCAGTTC.

In this sample, this clone turned up a few times. The germline and genes are mouse ones. Read sequence stops 1 residue before the CDR3 end, and the germline J gene provides the missing end. The J gene is TRBJ2-7, the V gene TRBV19, with 12 bases lining up with TRBD1. This CDR3 has 13 residues. The germline CDR1 and CDR2 sequences are FNHDT and SITEND (reference sequence). V was pared by 4 bases and J by 7 bases, with 3 bases of the junction left unmatched. The CDR3 DNA, read in part, is TGTGCCAGCAGTCGGGACAGGGGGCGGGAACAGTAC. It translates to CASSRDRGREQY. The CDR3 as a whole reads CASSRDRGREQYF.

With respect to this clone: Gene names refer to mouse genes. The read terminates 1 residue ahead of where the CDR3 ends, so the germline J gene completes it. The rearrangement uses TRBV1 and TRBJ1-4; 7 bases map to TRBD1. Per the germline V gene, CDR1 is NSQYPW and CDR2 is LRSPGD (reference sequence). This CDR3 is built from 14 residues. The V gene end was trimmed by 5 bases and the J gene end by 3 bases; junction bases not matched to a gene: 3. The chain's CDR3 is CTCSHRGPNERLFF. The part of the CDR3 DNA that was read is TGCACCTGCAGTCACAGGGGTCCCAACGAAAGATTATTT.

This clone was detected a few times. Gene names are mouse gene names. Read sequence stops 1 residue before the CDR3 end, and the germline J gene provides the missing end. This chain links TRBV15 with TRBJ2-7; tentative D call: TRBD1 (5 bases). The CDR3 is made up of 12 amino acids. Germline CDR1 SGHND, CDR2 FRSKSL. V lost 1 base and J lost 7, with 8 bases in between. CDR3 sequence: CASSLEGSEQYF. The sequenced part of the CDR3 DNA is TGTGCCAGCAGTTTAGAGGGGAGCGAACAGTAC.

Concerning this clone: Mouse gene names apply. The read halts 1 residue ahead of the CDR3 end, with the missing end drawn from the germline J gene. V and J are TRBV12-1 and TRBJ2-3; the D is unclear. This CDR3 has 12 amino acids. CDR1 and CDR2 (germline): SGHSN, HYEKVE. Trimming cost V 2 bases and J 4 bases, with 6 bases left between them. CDR3 region: CASSPGTETLYF. Incomplete CDR3 DNA: TGTGCCAGCTCTCCCGGGACAGAAACGCTGTAT.

About this clone: Germline and genes: mouse. The read terminates 1 residue before the CDR3 end, so the remaining end is supplied by the germline J gene. V and J are TRBV13-1 and TRBJ2-4; TRBD2 aligns across 9 bases. Looked up from germline, CDR1 is NSHNY and CDR2 is SYGAGN. V shed 0 bases and J 5 bases; nucleotides not matched to a gene: 1. The CDR3 covers 14 residues. The CDR3 bases that were read are TGTGCCAGCAGTGATGCTGGGGGGGGAAACACCTTGTAC. This sequence encodes CASSDAGGGNTLY. The entire CDR3 is CASSDAGGGNTLYF.

On this clone: Mouse germline and gene names are used. The DNA ends 1 residue before the CDR3 does, and the rest of the CDR3 is filled in from the germline J gene. The chain uses TRBV5 and TRBJ2-7; TRBD2 agrees at 10 bases. This CDR3 comprises 14 residues. The germline gives CDR1 LGHNA, CDR2 YNLKQL (reference sequence). Trimming took 5 bases from V and 7 from J; bases not matched to a gene: 8. The CDR3 loop reads CASSSRTGGLEQYF. CDR3 DNA (partial): TGTGCCAGCAGCTCCCGGACTGGGGGCCTCGAACAGTAC.

Concerning this clone: Gene names refer to mouse genes. The CDR3 is cut off 1 residue early in the read; its end comes from the germline J gene. This chain uses TRBV1 with TRBJ1-5, with D possibly being TRBD1 (5 bases). The CDR3 loop spans 14 amino acids. With 1 base removed from V and 1 base from J, the gap between germline ends came to 5 bases. Per the germline V gene, CDR1 is NSQYPW and CDR2 is LRSPGD (reference sequence). The CDR3 DNA, read in part, is TGCACCTGCAGTGCAGCAGGGAACAACCAGGCTCCGCTT. This sequence encodes CTCSAAGNNQAPL. The CDR3 in its entirety is CTCSAAGNNQAPLF. The entire variable domain, with the rest obtained from reference TRBV1 and TRBJ1-5, is as follows: VTLLEQNPRWRLVPRGQAVNLRCILKNSQYPWMSWYQQDLQKQLQWLFTLRSPGDKEVKSLPGADYLATRVTDTELRLQVANMSQGRTLYCTCSAAGNNQAPLFGEGTRLSVL.

This clone showed up just a few times. Gene names and germline refer to mouse. The read ends 1 residue shy of where the CDR3 ends; the end is completed using the germline J gene. This sequence joins TRBV13-2 and TRBJ1-3; D unclear. This CDR3 has 15 amino acids. Germline V gene lookup returns CDR1 NNHNN and CDR2 SYGAGS (reference sequence). The germline V and J ends were trimmed by 2 bases and 0 bases, with 9 bases remaining between them. CDR3 bases read: TGTGCCAGCGGTGAAGGGCACAATTCTGGAAATACGCTCTAT. This codes for CASGEGHNSGNTLY. The full CDR3 reads CASGEGHNSGNTLYF.

As for this clone: Mouse gene names and germline throughout. The CDR3 DNA, read in part, is TGTGCCAGCAGCCAACTGGGGGACCAAGACACCCAGTAC. Translated, it gives CASSQLGDQDTQY. The whole CDR3 sequence reads CASSQLGDQDTQYF. The chain has TRBV5 and TRBJ2-5; 7 positions agree with TRBD2. Read sequence stops 1 residue before the CDR3 end, and the germline J gene provides the missing end. The V and J ends lost 2 bases and 1 base, in that order; junction bases with no gene match: 0. Germline CDR1 and CDR2: LGHNA and YNLKQL (reference sequence). This CDR3 has 14 amino acids.

As for this clone: Genes here carry mouse names. The read ends 1 residue shy of where the CDR3 ends; the end is completed using the germline J gene. The chain links TRBV4 to TRBJ2-7, with 12 bases lining up with TRBD1. CDR1 and CDR2 (germline): LGHDT, YNNKQL (reference sequence). CDR3 length: 13 amino acids. Unmatched junction bases numbered 6, after V lost 8 bases and J lost 7 bases. The CDR3 sequence is CASGRDRGREQYF. The CDR3 DNA, read in part, is TGTGCCAGCGGCCGGGACAGGGGGCGGGAACAGTAC.

About this clone: Gene names refer to mouse genes. The sequenced fragment ends 1 residue before the CDR3 boundary, so the rest is inferred from the germline J gene. V and J are TRBV13-1 and TRBJ1-1; D uncertain. The ends were cut back, 0 bases at V and 1 base at J, with 7 bases in the middle. This CDR3 has 14 residues. Per germline, CDR1 NSHNY and CDR2 SYGAGN. CDR3 sequence reads: CASSDAGRNTEVFF. CDR3 bases read: TGTGCCAGCAGTGATGCTGGGAGAAACACAGAAGTCTTC.

Remarks on this clone: The genes are named according to mouse. Sequencing ends 1 residue short of the CDR3 end; the germline J gene provides the rest. J is TRBJ1-1 and V is TRBV1, with 12 bases that match TRBD1. Per the germline V gene, CDR1 is NSQYPW and CDR2 is LRSPGD (reference sequence). V was pared by 1 base and J by 9 bases, with 3 bases of the junction left unmatched. The CDR3 covers 14 residues. CDR3 DNA, as far as it was read: TGCACCTGCAGTGCAGCGGGACAGGGGGCCCAAGTCTTC. Translating it yields CTCSAAGQGAQVF. The entire CDR3 protein reads CTCSAAGQGAQVFF. The complete variable domain, with remaining parts taken from reference TRBV1 and TRBJ1-1, reads VTLLEQNPRWRLVPRGQAVNLRCILKNSQYPWMSWYQQDLQKQLQWLFTLRSPGDKEVKSLPGADYLATRVTDTELRLQVANMSQGRTLYCTCSAAGQGAQVFFGKGTRLTVV.

Regarding this clone: The genes and germline here are from mouse. The read ends 1 residue early relative to the CDR3; the germline J gene fills the gap. The genes are TRBV4 and TRBJ2-3; TRBD2 aligns across 12 bases. Germline trimming cut 5 bases from V and 1 base from J; bases unmatched to any gene: 4. Germline values: CDR1 LGHDT, CDR2 YNNKQL (reference sequence). The CDR3 runs 16 residues. CDR3 residues: CASSRRDWGGAETLYF. CDR3 bases read: TGTGCCAGCAGCCGCCGGGACTGGGGGGGTGCAGAAACGCTGTAT.

This clone was found a few times. The genes and germline here are from mouse. The CDR3 end is not reached by the read, which stops 1 residue before it; the germline J gene fills it in. J is TRBJ2-7 and V is TRBV13-2, with D possibly called TRBD1 or TRBD2 (5 bases each). Germline V gives CDR1 NNHNN, CDR2 SYGAGS (reference sequence). V was clipped by 5 bases and J by 4 bases, with 10 bases between them. CDR3 length: 12 residues. The sequenced CDR3 bases are TGTGCCAGCGGGGGGCCCATATATGAACAGTAC. Amino acid sequence: CASGGPIYEQY. The whole CDR3 is CASGGPIYEQYF.